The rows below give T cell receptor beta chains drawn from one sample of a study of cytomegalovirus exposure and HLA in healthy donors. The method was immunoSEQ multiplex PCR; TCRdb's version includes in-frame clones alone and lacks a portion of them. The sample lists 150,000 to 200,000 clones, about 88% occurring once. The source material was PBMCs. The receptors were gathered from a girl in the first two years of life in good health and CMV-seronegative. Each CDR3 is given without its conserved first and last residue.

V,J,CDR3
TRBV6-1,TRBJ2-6,ASSFHRVGANVLT
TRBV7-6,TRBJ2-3,ASSPTPESTDTQY
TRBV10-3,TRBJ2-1,AAKSGGNYNEQF
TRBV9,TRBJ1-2,ASSVFPGQGAGGYT
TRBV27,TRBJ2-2,ASRQGAYTGELF
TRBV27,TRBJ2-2,ASSPRDRWFGELF
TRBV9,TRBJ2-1,ASSLQGWDEQF
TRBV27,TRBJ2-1,ASRMKRESNEQF
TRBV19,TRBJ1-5,ASSIYGTGRYSNQPQH
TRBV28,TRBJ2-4,ASRPPRERSTDIQY
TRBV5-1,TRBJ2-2,ASSRASGNTGELF
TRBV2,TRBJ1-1,ASTGGSTEAF
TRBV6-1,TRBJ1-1,ASSSWDRNTEAF
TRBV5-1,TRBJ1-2,ASSSTSGTDYGYT
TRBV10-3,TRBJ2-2,AISGENGELF
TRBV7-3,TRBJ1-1,ASSLRRTGSGTEAF
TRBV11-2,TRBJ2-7,ASSAWSTLGRGSYEQY
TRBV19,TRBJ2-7,ASRGVSYEQY
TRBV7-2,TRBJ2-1,ASSWAYNEQF
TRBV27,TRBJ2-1,ASRRTGRNEQF
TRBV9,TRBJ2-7,ASSAHTGTANEQY
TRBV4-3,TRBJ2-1,ASSQELANEQF